This TCR beta chain was sequenced during a study of blood T cell repertoires in COVID-19. Sequencing was performed with immunoSEQ multiplex PCR; in TCRdb, only in-frame clones are kept and a portion is missing. Seen here are around 210,000 clones, less than 85% observed once, and the top ten hold roughly 7.6%. V was pared by 0 bases and J by 4 bases, with 6 bases between. CDR3 length equals 13 residues. Germline V gene data show CDR1 as LGHDT and CDR2 as YNNKEL (reference sequence). Sequencing input: peripheral blood. The genes are TRBV3-1 (or the pseudogene TRBV3-2) and TRBJ1-1; D unclear. This receptor was taken from a woman older than 75 with COVID-19, enrolled during active disease. The CDR3 loop is CASSQERRTEAFF. CDR3 nucleotides: TGTGCCAGCAGCCAAGAGCGGCGCACTGAAGCTTTCTTT.